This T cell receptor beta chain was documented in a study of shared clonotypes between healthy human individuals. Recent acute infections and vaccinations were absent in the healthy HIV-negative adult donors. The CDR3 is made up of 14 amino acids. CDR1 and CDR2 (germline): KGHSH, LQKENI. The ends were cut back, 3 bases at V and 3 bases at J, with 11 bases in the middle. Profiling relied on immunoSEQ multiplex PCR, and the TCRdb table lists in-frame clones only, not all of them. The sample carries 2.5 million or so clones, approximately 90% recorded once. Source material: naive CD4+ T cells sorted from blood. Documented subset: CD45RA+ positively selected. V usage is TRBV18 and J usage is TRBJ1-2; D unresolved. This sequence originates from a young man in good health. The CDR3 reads CASSPREFDYGYTF. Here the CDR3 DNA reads TGTGCCAGCTCACCGAGGGAGTTTGACTATGGCTACACCTTC. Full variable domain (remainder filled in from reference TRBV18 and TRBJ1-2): NAGVMQNPRHLVRRRGQEARLRCSPMKGHSHVYWYRQLPEEGLKFMVYLQKENIIDESGMPKERFSAEFPKEGPSILRIQQVVRGDSAAYFCASSPREFDYGYTFGSGTRLTVV.